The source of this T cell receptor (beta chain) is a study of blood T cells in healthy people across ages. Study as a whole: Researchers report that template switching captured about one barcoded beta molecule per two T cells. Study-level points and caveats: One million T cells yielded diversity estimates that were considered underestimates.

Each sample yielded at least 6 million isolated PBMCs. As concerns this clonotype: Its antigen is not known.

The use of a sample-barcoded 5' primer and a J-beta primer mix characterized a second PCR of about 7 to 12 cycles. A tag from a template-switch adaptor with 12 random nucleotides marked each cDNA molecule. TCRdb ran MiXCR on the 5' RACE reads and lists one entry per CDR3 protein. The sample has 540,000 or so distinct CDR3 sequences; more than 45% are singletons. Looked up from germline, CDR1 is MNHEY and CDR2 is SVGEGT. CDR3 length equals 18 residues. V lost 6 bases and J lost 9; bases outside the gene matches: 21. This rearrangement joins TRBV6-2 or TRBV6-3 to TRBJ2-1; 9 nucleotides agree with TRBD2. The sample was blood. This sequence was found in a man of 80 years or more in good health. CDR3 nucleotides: TGTGCCAGCAGAAAGCCTAGCGGGGTAGGAGGGGGGGCGGCTGAGCAGTTCTTC. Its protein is CASRKPSGVGGGAAEQFF.